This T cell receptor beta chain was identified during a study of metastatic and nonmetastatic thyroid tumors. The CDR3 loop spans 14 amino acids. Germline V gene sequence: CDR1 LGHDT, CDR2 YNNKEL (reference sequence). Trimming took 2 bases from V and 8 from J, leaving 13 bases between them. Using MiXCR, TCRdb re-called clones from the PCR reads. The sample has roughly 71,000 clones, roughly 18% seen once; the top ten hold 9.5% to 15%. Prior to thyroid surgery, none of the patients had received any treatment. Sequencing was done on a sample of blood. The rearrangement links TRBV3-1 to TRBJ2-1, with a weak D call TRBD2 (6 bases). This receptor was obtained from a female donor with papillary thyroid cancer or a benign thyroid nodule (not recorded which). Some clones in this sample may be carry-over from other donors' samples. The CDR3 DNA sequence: TGTGCCAGCAGCCAACTTGTCGGGAGAGATGAGCAGTTCTTC. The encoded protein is CASSQLVGRDEQFF.